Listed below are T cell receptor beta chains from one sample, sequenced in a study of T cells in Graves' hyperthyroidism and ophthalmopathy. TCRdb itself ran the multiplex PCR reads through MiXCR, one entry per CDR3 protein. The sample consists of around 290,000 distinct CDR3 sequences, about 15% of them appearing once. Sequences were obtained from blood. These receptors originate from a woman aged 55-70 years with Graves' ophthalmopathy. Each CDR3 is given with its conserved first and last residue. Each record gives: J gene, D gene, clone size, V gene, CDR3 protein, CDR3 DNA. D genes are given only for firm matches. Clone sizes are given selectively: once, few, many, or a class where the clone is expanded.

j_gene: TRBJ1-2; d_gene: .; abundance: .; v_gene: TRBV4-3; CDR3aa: CASSQDVYVRASNYGYTF; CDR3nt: TGCGCCAGCAGCCAAGACGTGTATGTAAGGGCTTCTAACTATGGCTACACCTTC
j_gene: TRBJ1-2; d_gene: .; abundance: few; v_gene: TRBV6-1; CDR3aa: CASTIKTGHYGYTF; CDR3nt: TGTGCCAGCACCATCAAGACAGGACACTATGGCTACACCTTC
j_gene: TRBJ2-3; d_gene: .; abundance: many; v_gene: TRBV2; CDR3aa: CASSDSPGNTDTQYF; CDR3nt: TGTGCCAGCAGCGACTCCCCAGGGAACACAGATACGCAGTATTTT
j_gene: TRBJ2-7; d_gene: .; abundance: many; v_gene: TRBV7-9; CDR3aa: CASTQGTEQYF; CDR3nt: TGTGCCAGCACCCAAGGCACCGAGCAGTACTTC
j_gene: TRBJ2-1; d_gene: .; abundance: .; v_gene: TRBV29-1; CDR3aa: CSVDKGFGNEQFF; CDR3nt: TGCAGCGTTGACAAAGGGTTCGGCAATGAGCAGTTCTTC
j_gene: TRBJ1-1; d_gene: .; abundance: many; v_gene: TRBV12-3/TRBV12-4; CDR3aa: CASTLSVRRTEAFF; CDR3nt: TGTGCCAGCACCCTCTCCGTCCGGCGGACTGAAGCTTTCTTT
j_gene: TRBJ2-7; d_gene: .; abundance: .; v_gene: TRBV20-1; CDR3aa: CSAAGPRGSGQYF; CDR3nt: TGCAGTGCTGCCGGACCCAGAGGAAGCGGGCAGTACTTC
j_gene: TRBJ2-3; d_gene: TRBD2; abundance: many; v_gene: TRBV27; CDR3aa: CASSPWTSGRPDTQYF; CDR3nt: TGTGCCAGCAGTCCCTGGACTAGCGGGCGACCAGATACGCAGTATTTT
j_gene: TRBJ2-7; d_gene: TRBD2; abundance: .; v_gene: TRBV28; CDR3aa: CASTEAGEGYEQYF; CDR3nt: TGTGCCAGCACCGAAGCGGGAGAGGGGTACGAGCAGTACTTC
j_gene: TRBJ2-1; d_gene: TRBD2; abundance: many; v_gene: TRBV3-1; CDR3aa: CASSQGAGTTNEQFF; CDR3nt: TGTGCCAGCAGCCAAGGGGCCGGGACTACTAATGAGCAGTTCTTC
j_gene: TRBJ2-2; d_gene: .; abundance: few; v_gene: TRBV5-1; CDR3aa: CASSFLTASNTGELFF; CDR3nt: TGCGCCAGCAGCTTTTTAACAGCATCGAACACCGGGGAGCTGTTTTTT
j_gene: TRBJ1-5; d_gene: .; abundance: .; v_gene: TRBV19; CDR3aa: CASSIRQFGEPQHF; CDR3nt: TGTGCCAGTAGTATCCGACAGTTCGGGGAGCCCCAGCATTTT
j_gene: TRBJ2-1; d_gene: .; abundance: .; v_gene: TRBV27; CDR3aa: CASTQGWGDYNEQFF; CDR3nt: TGTGCCAGCACTCAGGGATGGGGGGACTACAATGAGCAGTTCTTC
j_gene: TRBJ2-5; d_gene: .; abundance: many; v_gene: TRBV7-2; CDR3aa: CASSSRQSQETQYF; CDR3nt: TGTGCCAGCAGCTCTCGACAGAGCCAGGAGACCCAGTACTTC
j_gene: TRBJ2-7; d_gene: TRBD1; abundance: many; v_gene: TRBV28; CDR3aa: CASSYRDRLSYEQYF; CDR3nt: TGTGCCAGCAGTTACCGGGACAGGCTTTCCTACGAGCAGTACTTC
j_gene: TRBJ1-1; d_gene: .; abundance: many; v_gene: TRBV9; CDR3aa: CASSSPRRGVNTEAFF; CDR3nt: TGTGCCAGCAGCTCACCGCGGAGGGGGGTGAACACTGAAGCTTTCTTT
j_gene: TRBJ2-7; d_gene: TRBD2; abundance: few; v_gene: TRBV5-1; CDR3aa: CASSLSSGGDEQYF; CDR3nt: TGCGCCAGCAGCTTGTCCAGCGGGGGAGACGAGCAGTACTTC
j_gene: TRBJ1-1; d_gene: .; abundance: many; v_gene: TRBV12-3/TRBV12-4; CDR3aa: CASSEHLRGNTEAFF; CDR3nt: TGTGCCAGCAGTGAACATTTACGGGGAAACACTGAAGCTTTCTTT
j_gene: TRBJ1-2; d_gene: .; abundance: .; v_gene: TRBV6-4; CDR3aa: CASSDSRGPGGYTF; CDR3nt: TGTGCCAGCAGTGACTCGAGGGGACCGGGGGGCTACACCTTC
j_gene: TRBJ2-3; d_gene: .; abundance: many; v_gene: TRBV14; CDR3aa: CASSQGIATDTQYF; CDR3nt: TGTGCCAGCAGCCAAGGAATAGCCACAGATACGCAGTATTTT
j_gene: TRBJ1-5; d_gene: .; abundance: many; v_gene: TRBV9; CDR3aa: CASSGTQSNQPQHF; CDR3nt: TGTGCCAGCAGCGGGACACAAAGCAATCAGCCCCAGCATTTT
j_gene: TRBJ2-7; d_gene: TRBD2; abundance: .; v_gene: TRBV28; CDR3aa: CASIPGLAGDIYEQYF; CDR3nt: TGTGCCAGCATCCCGGGACTAGCGGGAGATATTTACGAGCAGTACTTC
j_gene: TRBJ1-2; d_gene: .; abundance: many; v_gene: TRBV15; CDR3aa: CATFGPQVGGYTF; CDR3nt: TGTGCCACCTTTGGACCTCAAGTGGGAGGCTACACCTTC
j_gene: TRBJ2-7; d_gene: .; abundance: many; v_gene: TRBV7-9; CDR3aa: CASSYAGDRDEQYF; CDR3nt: TGTGCCAGCAGCTACGCAGGGGATCGAGACGAGCAGTACTTC
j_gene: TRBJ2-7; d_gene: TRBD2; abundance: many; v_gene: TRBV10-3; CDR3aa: CAISATPGTSGKNEQYF; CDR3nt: TGTGCCATCAGTGCTACTCCCGGGACTAGCGGGAAGAACGAGCAGTACTTC
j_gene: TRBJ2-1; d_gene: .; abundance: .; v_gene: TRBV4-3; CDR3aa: CASSQSRSQLDEQFF; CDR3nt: TGCGCCAGCAGCCAGTCGCGGAGCCAACTTGATGAGCAGTTCTTC
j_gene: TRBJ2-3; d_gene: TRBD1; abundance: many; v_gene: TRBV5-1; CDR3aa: CASSLMGQITDTQYF; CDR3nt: TGCGCCAGCAGCTTGATGGGACAGATCACAGATACGCAGTATTTT
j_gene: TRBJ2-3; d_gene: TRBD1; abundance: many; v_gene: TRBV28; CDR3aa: CASRKVRGNWADTQYF; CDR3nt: TGTGCCAGCAGGAAGGTCAGGGGGAACTGGGCAGATACGCAGTATTTT
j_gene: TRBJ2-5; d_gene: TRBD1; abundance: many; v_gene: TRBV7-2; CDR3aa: CAGKRDPQGAQYF; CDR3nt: TGTGCCGGAAAAAGGGACCCTCAGGGGGCCCAGTACTTC
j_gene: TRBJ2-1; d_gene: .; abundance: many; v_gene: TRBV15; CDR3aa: CATSTPRGGNNEQFF; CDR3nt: TGTGCCACCAGCACGCCAAGGGGTGGGAACAATGAGCAGTTCTTC
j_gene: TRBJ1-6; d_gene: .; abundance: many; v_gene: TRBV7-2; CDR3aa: CASSTDRFSPLHF; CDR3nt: TGTGCCAGCAGCACTGACAGGTTTTCACCCCTCCACTTT
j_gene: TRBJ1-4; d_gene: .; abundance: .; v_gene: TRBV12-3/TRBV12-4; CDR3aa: CASTQFRSGLHEKLFF; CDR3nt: TGTGCCAGCACCCAGTTTCGTTCCGGGCTTCATGAAAAACTGTTTTTT
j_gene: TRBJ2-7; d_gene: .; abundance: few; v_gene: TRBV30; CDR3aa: CAWSVVAEAGEQYF; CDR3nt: TGTGCCTGGAGTGTGGTAGCGGAGGCGGGCGAGCAGTACTTC
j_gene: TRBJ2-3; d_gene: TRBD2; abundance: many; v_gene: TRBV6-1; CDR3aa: CASSSGTSGRRRTDTQYF; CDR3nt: TGTGCCAGCAGTTCCGGGACTAGCGGGAGGCGGCGCACAGATACGCAGTATTTT
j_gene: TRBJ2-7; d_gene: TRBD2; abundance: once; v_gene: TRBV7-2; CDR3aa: CASSLEGGGSYEQYF; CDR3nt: TGTGCCAGCAGCTTAGAGGGCGGGGGAAGCTACGAGCAGTACTTC
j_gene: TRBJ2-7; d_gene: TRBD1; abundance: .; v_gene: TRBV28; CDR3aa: CACWSRDRRTYEQYF; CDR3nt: TGTGCCTGCTGGTCCCGGGACAGGCGAACCTACGAGCAGTACTTC
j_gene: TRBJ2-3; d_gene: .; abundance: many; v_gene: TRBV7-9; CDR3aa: CASSFLQSSAGRTDTQYF; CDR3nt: TGTGCCAGCAGCTTTCTTCAGTCTTCTGCGGGCCGCACAGATACGCAGTATTTT
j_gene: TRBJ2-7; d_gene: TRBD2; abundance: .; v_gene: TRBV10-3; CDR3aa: CAISVLAGAYEQYF; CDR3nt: TGTGCCATCAGTGTACTCGCGGGGGCCTACGAGCAGTACTTC
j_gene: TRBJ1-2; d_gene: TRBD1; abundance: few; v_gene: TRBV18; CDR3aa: CASEGQGEYGYTF; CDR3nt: TGTGCCAGCGAAGGACAGGGGGAATATGGCTACACCTTC
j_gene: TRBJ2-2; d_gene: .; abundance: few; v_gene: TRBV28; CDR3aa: CANGNRAGELFF; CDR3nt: TGTGCCAACGGAAACAGGGCCGGGGAGCTGTTTTTT
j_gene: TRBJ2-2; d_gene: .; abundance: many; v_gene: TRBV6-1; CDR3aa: CASRPRTGTSTGELFF; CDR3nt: TGTGCCAGCAGGCCTAGGACGGGTACATCCACCGGGGAGCTGTTTTTT
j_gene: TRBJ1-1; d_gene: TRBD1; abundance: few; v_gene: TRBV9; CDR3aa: CASSRGQDNTEAFF; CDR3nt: TGTGCCAGCAGCCGGGGACAGGATAACACTGAAGCTTTCTTT
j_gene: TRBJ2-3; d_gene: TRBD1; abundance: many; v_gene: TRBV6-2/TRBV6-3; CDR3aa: CASRWDRGSTDTQYF; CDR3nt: TGTGCCAGCAGATGGGACAGGGGGTCGACAGATACGCAGTATTTT
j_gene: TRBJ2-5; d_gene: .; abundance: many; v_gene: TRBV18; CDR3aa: CASSPPTWAGQETQYF; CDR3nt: TGTGCCAGCTCACCACCTACCTGGGCAGGGCAAGAGACCCAGTACTTC
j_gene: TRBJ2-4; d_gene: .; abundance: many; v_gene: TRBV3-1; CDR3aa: CASSQGGRNIQYF; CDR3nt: TGTGCCAGCAGCCAAGGCGGCAGAAACATTCAGTACTTC
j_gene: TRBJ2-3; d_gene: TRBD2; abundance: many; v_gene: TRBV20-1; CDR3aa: CSTIAGGRTDTQYF; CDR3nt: TGCAGTACCATAGCGGGGGGGCGCACAGATACGCAGTATTTT
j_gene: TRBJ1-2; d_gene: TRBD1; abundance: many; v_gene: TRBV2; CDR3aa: CASSVYRDSRGYTF; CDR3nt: TGTGCCAGCAGTGTTTATAGGGACAGCCGTGGCTACACCTTC
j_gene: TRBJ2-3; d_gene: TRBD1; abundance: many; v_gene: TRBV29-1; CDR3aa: CSVDDRGDSGTDTQYF; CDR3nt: TGCAGCGTTGACGACCGAGGGGACAGTGGCACAGATACGCAGTATTTT
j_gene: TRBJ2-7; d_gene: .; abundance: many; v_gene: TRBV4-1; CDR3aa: CASSRQVAYEQYF; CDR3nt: TGCGCCAGCAGTAGACAGGTAGCCTACGAGCAGTACTTC
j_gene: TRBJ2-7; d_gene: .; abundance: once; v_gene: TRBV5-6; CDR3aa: CASSQRYEQYF; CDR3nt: TGTGCCAGCAGCCAAAGGTACGAGCAGTACTTC
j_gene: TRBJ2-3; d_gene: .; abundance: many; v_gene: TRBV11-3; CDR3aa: CASSWEGNADTQYF; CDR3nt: TGTGCCAGCAGCTGGGAAGGGAACGCAGATACGCAGTATTTT
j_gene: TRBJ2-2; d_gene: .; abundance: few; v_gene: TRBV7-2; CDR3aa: CASTHGGANTGELFF; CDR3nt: TGTGCCAGCACGCATGGAGGCGCGAACACCGGGGAGCTGTTTTTT
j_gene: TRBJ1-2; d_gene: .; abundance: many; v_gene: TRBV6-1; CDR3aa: CASRADRIYGYTF; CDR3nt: TGTGCCAGCAGGGCCGACAGGATCTATGGCTACACCTTC
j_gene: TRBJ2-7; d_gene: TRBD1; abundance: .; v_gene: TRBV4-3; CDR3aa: CASSQAVTGDFYEQYF; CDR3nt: TGCGCCAGCAGCCAAGCCGTAACAGGGGATTTCTACGAGCAGTACTTC